This T cell receptor beta chain came from a study of cytomegalovirus exposure and HLA in healthy donors. V was cut by 0 bases and J by 2 bases, with 7 bases left in between. The CDR3 consists of 14 residues. Germline assignment: CDR1 LGHNA and CDR2 YSLEER. This clone appeared a few times. Both 60 Vbeta primers and 13 Jbeta primers went into the PCR. The assay was immunoSEQ multiplex PCR, and TCRdb's table has in-frame clones only and misses some. The sample includes 95,000 to 150,000 clones, around 63% seen only once; the top ten take roughly 10%. The chain carries TRBV4-3 and TRBJ1-2, with D perhaps TRBD1 (6 bases). Material: PBMCs. The sequence was collected from a man between 40 and 49 years old in good health and CMV-seropositive. This CDR3 reads CASSQDRGNYGYTF. CDR3 bases: TGCGCCAGCAGCCAAGATAGGGGGAACTATGGCTACACCTTC.